The rows below give T cell receptor beta chains drawn from one sample of a study of T-cell reconstitution after alpha-beta-depleted transplantation in children. Via MiXCR, TCRdb re-called the PCR reads, giving one row per CDR3 protein. The sample consists of more than 200,000 distinct CDR3 sequences, roughly a quarter of them appearing once. The starting material was PBMCs, obtained before TCRalphabeta/CD19-depleted stem cell transplant. The receptor source for this set is a girl aged 2-10 years with Fanconi anemia, due to receive a stem cell transplant. Both conserved end residues are part of each CDR3. A D gene is named only where the DNA matches it firmly. Clone size is given for some rows only: seen once, a few or many times, or a class if the clone is expanded.

V gene	clone size	J gene	D gene	CDR3 protein	CDR3 DNA
TRBV7-2	few	TRBJ2-3	TRBD2	CASSLGGRGADTQYF	TGTGCCAGCAGCTTAGGCGGGAGGGGTGCAGATACGCAGTATTTT
TRBV6-5	many	TRBJ2-2	-	CASSFSLERVELFF	TGTGCCAGCAGTTTCTCGTTAGAGCGCGTGGAGCTGTTTTTT
TRBV20-1	many	TRBJ2-2	-	CSASMLPTGELFF	TGCAGTGCTAGTATGCTACCCACCGGGGAGCTGTTTTTT
TRBV5-1	-	TRBJ2-1	-	CASRLSSGSYNEQFF	TGCGCCAGCAGGCTGTCAAGTGGCTCCTACAATGAGCAGTTCTTC
TRBV12-3/TRBV12-4	many	TRBJ2-7	TRBD2	CASSLLSSGYEQYF	TGTGCCAGCAGTTTACTATCTAGCGGTTACGAGCAGTACTTC
TRBV6-5	few	TRBJ2-1	-	CASSYWNEQFF	TGTGCCAGCAGTTACTGGAATGAGCAGTTCTTC
TRBV4-2	many	TRBJ2-1	TRBD2	CASSQDGVRLANNEQFF	TGTGCCAGCAGCCAAGATGGGGTGAGACTAGCGAACAATGAGCAGTTCTTC
TRBV4-2	few	TRBJ2-7	TRBD2	CASSLSGGNTRGQYF	TGTGCCAGCAGCCTTTCGGGAGGAAACACGCGGGGGCAGTACTTC
TRBV3-1	-	TRBJ2-2	TRBD2	CASSSPGLAGGLNTGELFF	TGTGCCAGCAGTTCTCCGGGACTAGCGGGGGGTCTAAACACCGGGGAGCTGTTTTTT
TRBV28	few	TRBJ2-5	-	CASSSLWTDQETQYF	TGTGCCAGCAGTTCTCTTTGGACGGACCAAGAGACCCAGTACTTC
TRBV6-5	many	TRBJ1-3	-	CASSQGGNTIYF	TGTGCCAGCAGCCAGGGCGGAAACACCATATATTTT
TRBV28	many	TRBJ2-7	-	CASVRGGASYEQYF	TGTGCCAGCGTCAGGGGGGGCGCCTCCTACGAGCAGTACTTC
TRBV20-1	few	TRBJ2-7	-	CSARLTEVPNEQYF	TGCAGTGCTAGGTTAACGGAGGTACCCAACGAGCAGTACTTC
TRBV6-1	few	TRBJ2-4	TRBD2	CASSEARPWGGNIQYF	TGTGCCAGCAGTGAAGCGCGACCGTGGGGGGGAAACATTCAGTACTTC
TRBV6-1	many	TRBJ2-1	TRBD1	CASSFDRGSYNEQFF	TGTGCCAGCAGCTTTGACAGGGGATCATACAATGAGCAGTTCTTC
TRBV28	many	TRBJ2-7	TRBD1	CASSLRGQHEQYF	TGTGCCAGCAGCCTCAGGGGGCAGCACGAGCAGTACTTC
TRBV6-5	many	TRBJ1-2	TRBD1	CASTNRAGGYTF	TGTGCCAGCACCAACAGGGCAGGGGGGTACACCTTC
TRBV6-6	many	TRBJ2-7	TRBD2	CASSLAGGEQYF	TGTGCCAGCAGTCTAGCGGGAGGCGAGCAGTACTTC
TRBV5-1	-	TRBJ2-3	TRBD2	CASSSGRTSGTDTQYF	TGCGCCAGCAGCTCTGGAAGGACTAGCGGCACAGATACGCAGTATTTT
TRBV20-1	many	TRBJ2-7	TRBD2	CSAPNLAGGTYEQYF	TGCAGTGCTCCTAACCTAGCGGGAGGCACCTACGAGCAGTACTTC
TRBV29-1	few	TRBJ2-1	-	CSAGDEQFF	TGCAGCGCTGGGGATGAGCAGTTCTTC
TRBV7-3	-	TRBJ2-3	TRBD2	CASSSEAGGLIGETDTQYF	TGTGCCAGCAGCTCCGAAGCGGGAGGGCTAATCGGTGAGACAGATACGCAGTATTTT
TRBV4-2	once	TRBJ2-3	-	CASSHRRGIDTQYF	TGTGCCAGCAGCCATAGACGGGGGATTGATACGCAGTATTTT
TRBV12-3/TRBV12-4	-	TRBJ2-3	-	CASSFAGSTDTQYF	TGTGCCAGCAGTTTTGCTGGAAGCACAGATACGCAGTATTTT
TRBV7-3	few	TRBJ2-7	TRBD1	CASSFQGDSSYEQYF	TGTGCCAGCAGCTTCCAAGGGGACAGCTCCTACGAGCAGTACTTC
TRBV5-1	-	TRBJ2-3	-	CASSSPSDTQYF	TGCGCCAGCAGCTCCCCTTCAGATACGCAGTATTTT
TRBV27	many	TRBJ1-1	-	CASSLAPPIYRNTEAFF	TGTGCCAGCAGTTTAGCACCCCCAATATATCGGAACACTGAAGCTTTCTTT
TRBV27	few	TRBJ2-7	TRBD2	CASSLSAGTSYEQYF	TGTGCCAGCAGTTTATCAGCGGGGACCTCCTACGAGCAGTACTTC
TRBV20-1	few	TRBJ2-7	TRBD1	CSARQGASRGEQYF	TGCAGTGCTCGGCAGGGGGCATCCCGGGGGGAGCAGTACTTC
TRBV20-1	-	TRBJ2-1	-	CSARKDSPSYNEQFF	TGCAGTGCTAGGAAGGACAGTCCGAGCTACAATGAGCAGTTCTTC
TRBV20-1	-	TRBJ2-5	-	CSAVVRAQETQYF	TGCAGTGCCGTCGTTCGGGCTCAAGAGACCCAGTACTTC
TRBV7-2	many	TRBJ2-7	-	CASARPRLGAYEQYF	TGTGCCAGCGCCCGCCCCCGACTAGGGGCCTACGAGCAGTACTTC
TRBV27	-	TRBJ2-7	-	CASSTGAVRYGQYF	TGTGCCAGCAGCACGGGCGCCGTACGATACGGGCAGTACTTC
TRBV13	few	TRBJ2-7	-	CASSTGQPYEQYF	TGTGCCAGCAGTACAGGACAGCCTTACGAGCAGTACTTC
TRBV11-2	-	TRBJ2-1	TRBD2	CASSFWSSGGLKPYNEQFF	TGTGCCAGCAGCTTTTGGTCTAGCGGGGGCCTTAAACCATACAATGAGCAGTTCTTC
TRBV20-1	many	TRBJ2-3	-	CSAPPGPITDTQYF	TGCAGTGCCCCCCCGGGACCCATCACAGATACGCAGTATTTT
TRBV6-5	many	TRBJ2-3	-	CASSYSSRGDDTQYF	TGTGCCAGCAGTTACTCTTCCAGGGGGGACGATACGCAGTATTTT
TRBV5-1	few	TRBJ2-7	-	CASSLAPGEGYEQYF	TGCGCCAGCAGCTTGGCTCCGGGAGAAGGGTACGAGCAGTACTTC
TRBV5-6	-	TRBJ2-3	-	CASSARFRTDTQYF	TGTGCCAGCAGCGCCCGGTTCCGCACAGATACGCAGTATTTT
TRBV6-5	many	TRBJ1-4	-	CASQGGSNEKLFF	TGTGCCAGCCAAGGAGGGTCTAATGAAAAACTGTTTTTT
TRBV24-1	many	TRBJ2-1	-	CATSDLGTESNEQFF	TGTGCCACCAGTGATTTGGGGACGGAAAGCAATGAGCAGTTCTTC
TRBV4-2	many	TRBJ2-5	-	CASSQATTSQETQYF	TGTGCCAGCAGCCAAGCGACTACCTCCCAAGAGACCCAGTACTTC
TRBV7-3	-	TRBJ2-5	TRBD2	CASSSRGGETQYF	TGTGCCAGCAGCTCACGGGGAGGGGAGACCCAGTACTTC
TRBV7-3	-	TRBJ2-3	TRBD2	CASSLGTSGRRTDTQYF	TGTGCCAGCAGCCTCGGGACTAGCGGGAGGCGCACAGATACGCAGTATTTT
TRBV20-1	-	TRBJ2-7	-	CSANQGGYSYEQYF	TGCAGTGCTAACCAAGGGGGATACTCCTACGAGCAGTACTTC
TRBV29-1	many	TRBJ2-7	TRBD1	CSVGDSPPYEQYF	TGCAGCGTAGGGGACAGTCCTCCCTACGAGCAGTACTTC
TRBV5-1	many	TRBJ2-7	-	CASSPGEGFVYEQYF	TGCGCCAGCAGCCCAGGAGAAGGGTTCGTCTACGAGCAGTACTTC
TRBV25-1	many	TRBJ2-1	-	CASSWTGGGFGEQFF	TGTGCCAGCAGTTGGACTGGAGGAGGATTCGGTGAGCAGTTCTTC
TRBV5-1	-	TRBJ2-3	TRBD1	CASSLVAGTGGDTQYF	TGCGCCAGCAGCTTGGTGGCTGGGACAGGGGGAGATACGCAGTATTTT
TRBV12-3/TRBV12-4	many	TRBJ2-2	-	CASSLEGGTGELFF	TGTGCCAGCAGTTTAGAAGGGGGAACCGGGGAGCTGTTTTTT
TRBV6-1	-	TRBJ1-6	TRBD1	CASSQTTGVQRSYNSPLHF	TGTGCCAGCAGCCAGACTACAGGGGTCCAGAGGTCCTATAATTCACCCCTCCACTTT
TRBV6-5	many	TRBJ2-5	-	CASSYLRGTGETQYF	TGTGCCAGCAGTTACCTTAGGGGTACGGGGGAGACCCAGTACTTC
TRBV12-3/TRBV12-4	many	TRBJ1-4	-	CASSFFTGTDEKLFF	TGTGCCAGCAGTTTCTTCACAGGGACGGATGAAAAACTGTTTTTT
TRBV29-1	-	TRBJ2-1	-	CSVVEDEQFF	TGCAGCGTTGTAGAAGATGAGCAGTTCTTC
TRBV30	many	TRBJ2-1	-	CAWSDDYAPYNEQFF	TGTGCCTGGAGTGACGACTATGCTCCTTACAATGAGCAGTTCTTC
TRBV25-1	few	TRBJ2-3	TRBD2	CASSETSGSTDTQYF	TGTGCCAGCAGTGAGACTAGCGGTAGCACAGATACGCAGTATTTT
TRBV28	-	TRBJ1-2	-	CASTSGGNYGYTF	TGTGCCAGCACCTCGGGCGGTAACTATGGCTACACCTTC
TRBV4-2	-	TRBJ1-2	TRBD1	CASSQDISAQGFGYTF	TGTGCCAGCAGCCAAGATATCTCGGCACAGGGGTTTGGCTACACCTTC
TRBV20-1	many	TRBJ2-1	TRBD2	CSASAWGTSGYNEQFF	TGCAGTGCTAGTGCCTGGGGGACTAGCGGCTACAATGAGCAGTTCTTC
TRBV14	few	TRBJ2-1	-	CASSQVTAYNEQFF	TGTGCCAGCAGCCAAGTGACAGCGTACAATGAGCAGTTCTTC